This TCR beta chain was recorded in a study of blood T cell repertoires in COVID-19. In the study overall: The United States, Italy and Spain provided the acute and convalescent COVID-19 samples.

This CDR3 spans 15 amino acids. Trimming cost V 6 bases and J 0 bases, with 12 bases left between them. CDR1 and CDR2 from the germline V gene are SNHLY and FYNNEI. TCRdb's copy holds only in-frame clones and misses some; the assay was immunoSEQ multiplex PCR. This sample has some 300,000 clones, with over 85% found just once. Specimen: PBMCs or T cells enriched from blood (not recorded which). The chain joins TRBV2 to TRBJ1-5; D is perhaps TRBD1 (5 bases). This receptor was identified in a woman younger than 45 who had recovered from COVID-19. The CDR3 DNA reads TGTGCCAGCAGCGTCCAGGGAGGTAGCAATCAGCCCCAGCATTTT. Its translation: CASSVQGGSNQPQHF. The whole variable domain, remainder taken from reference TRBV2 and TRBJ1-5, is EPEVTQTPSHQVTQMGQEVILRCVPISNHLYFYWYRQILGQKVEFLVSFYNNEISEKSEIFDDQFSVERPDGSNFTLKIRSTKLEDSAMYFCASSVQGGSNQPQHFGDGTRLSIL.